This passage covers 8 T cell receptor beta chains from one sample sequenced in a study of CD8 T cells in Susac syndrome. Reverse transcription of roughly 0.5 to 1 ug RNA used random hexamers. TCRdb independently ran MiXCR on the immunoSEQ multiplex PCR reads; one entry per CDR3 protein. Of about 180,000 distinct CDR3 sequences listed, about 93% were seen once; the top ten hold about 0.1%. Specimen: CD4+ T cells from PBMCs. These TCRs come from a human donor with Susac syndrome.

The rearrangement uses TRBV11-2 and TRBJ2-5; D could derive from TRBD1 or TRBD2 (5 bases each). Trimming shortened V by 10 bases and J by 1 base, and 10 bases separated the two germline ends. CDR3 size: 12 residues. Germline assignment: CDR1 SGHAT and CDR2 FQNNGV. This CDR3 reads CATGAFQETQYF. For the CDR3, the DNA is TGTGCCACCGGGGCTTTCCAAGAGACCCAGTACTTC.

CDR3 sequence: CASSLIGETQYF. CDR3 DNA: TGTGCCAGCAGTTTAATTGGCGAGACCCAGTACTTC. The V gene is TRBV28, the J gene TRBJ2-5, with D uncertain. The CDR3 runs to 12 residues. V lost 2 bases, J lost 5 bases, and 6 bases lay in between. Germline V CDR1 and CDR2: MDHEN, SYDVKM.

The gene calls are TRBV3-1 and TRBJ2-1; no firm D call. V lost 2 bases and J 5 bases, leaving 10 bases between the germline ends. CDR1 is LGHDT and CDR2 is YNNKEL in the germline V gene (reference sequence). This CDR3 has 14 residues. CDR3 residues: CASSQRVGHNEQFF. The CDR3 DNA reads as TGTGCCAGCAGCCAAAGGGTTGGCCACAATGAGCAGTTCTTC.

The rearrangement uses TRBV6-2 or TRBV6-3 and TRBJ2-1, with 7 bases aligning to TRBD1. The CDR3 has 16 residues. Germline V gives CDR1 MNHEY, CDR2 SVGEGT. With 8 bases clipped from V and 3 bases from J, the junction kept 13 bases outside the gene matches. CDR3 DNA sequence: TGTGCCAGCCGCTCAGACCGGGACAGAGACTACAATGAGCAGTTCTTC. Protein sequence: CASRSDRDRDYNEQFF.

V is TRBV7-2 and J is TRBJ2-5; D possibly corresponds to TRBD2 (6 bases). Trimming stripped 3 bases from V and 9 bases from J, with 23 bases between. Germline V CDR1 and CDR2: SGHTA, FQGNSA. The CDR3 loop spans 16 amino acids. This CDR3 reads CASSFGGSGAFLPQYF. The DNA of the CDR3 is TGTGCCAGCAGCTTCGGTGGTAGCGGCGCTTTCTTGCCCCAGTACTTC. Full variable domain (rest looked up from reference TRBV7-2 and TRBJ2-5): GAGVSQSPSNKVTEKGKDVELRCDPISGHTALYWYRQSLGQGLEFLIYFQGNSAPDKSGLPSDRFSAERTGGSVSTLTIQRTQQEDSAVYLCASSFGGSGAFLPQYFGPGTRLLVL.

V usage is TRBV7-2 and J usage is TRBJ1-5; 7 bases agree with TRBD1. After removal of 5 bases from V and 2 bases from J, the junction contained 0 bases not matched to a gene. This CDR3 spans 13 amino acids. Germline-derived CDR1 and CDR2 are SGHTA and FQGNSA. The CDR3 here is CASSTGGNQPQHF. CDR3 DNA: TGTGCCAGCAGCACAGGGGGCAATCAGCCCCAGCATTTT.

This chain joins TRBV20-1 and TRBJ1-5; a possible D gene is TRBD1 (5 bases). The CDR3 has 14 amino acids. Germline V gene sequence: CDR1 DFQATT, CDR2 SNEGSKA (reference sequence). V gave up 5 bases and J gave up 5 bases, with 16 bases separating them. DNA of the CDR3: TGCAGTGCTTACCCGGCAGGGCTAGATCAGCCCCAGCATTTT. This codes for CSAYPAGLDQPQHF.

This chain connects TRBV30 to TRBJ2-2, with 7 nucleotides matching TRBD2. CDR1 and CDR2 from the germline V gene are GTSNPN and SVGIG (reference sequence). The CDR3 extends over 13 amino acids. Trimming took 1 base from V and 7 from J; bases not matched to a gene: 3. The CDR3 bases are TGTGCCTGGAGTGGGGGGGGGATCGGGGAGCTGTTTTTT. Translated: CAWSGGGIGELFF.